Shown below are 2 T cell receptor beta chains from a single sample sequenced in a study of T cells after yellow fever vaccination. Each CDR3 protein is one row after TCRdb ran MiXCR on the 5' RACE reads. Among hundreds of thousands of distinct CDR3 sequences listed, roughly 14% were seen once. The material was PBMCs, obtained on the day of the yellow fever booster vaccination. These receptors originate from a man aged 25-45 years who received the YFV17D yellow fever vaccine.

This clonotype has only a few counts. The chain combines TRBV20-1 with TRBJ2-7; 9 positions match TRBD1. Germline CDR1 is DFQATT and CDR2 is SNEGSKA (reference sequence). The V and J ends lost 5 bases and 2 bases, in that order; junction bases with no gene match: 13. This CDR3 has 16 residues. CDR3 sequence: CSAHTPGTGLTYEQYF. CDR3 DNA sequence: TGCAGTGCTCATACTCCCGGGACAGGGTTAACCTACGAGCAGTACTTC.

J is TRBJ2-5 and V is TRBV21-1; the table's TRBD1 call for D was not verified on the DNA. TRBV21-1 is described as a pseudogene. The CDR3 totals 14 residues. CDR3 sequence: CASSKGPAVETQYF. The CDR3 DNA reads TGTGCCAGCAGCAAAGGCCCGGCGGTAGAGACCCAGTACTTC.